This T cell receptor (gamma chain) was identified during a study of γδ T cells in repeated Plasmodium falciparum infection. Turning to the study itself: Donors had four controlled P. falciparum NF54 infections over roughly 640 days. Sampling occurred at baseline, pre-infection for selected infections, and 21 days post-infection.

This clone has ten or more counts. Its target is not known. The protein in TCRdb stems from a much larger clone and differs at residue 3 from this DNA's translation, likely a read error; here the protein is translated from the DNA. Gammadelta T cells were flow-sorted from PBMC into Vgamma9/Vdelta2+ and Vdelta2-negative populations for bulk analysis. Study-wide results and limits: Vgamma9/Vdelta2+ T cells showed a stable polyclonal repertoire with shared TCRgamma sequences.

TCRdb re-called the multiplex PCR reads using CATT. The sample holds roughly 13,000 gamma-chain clones, under 2% seen once. This CDR3 has 12 residues. Germline CDR1 GITISATS, CDR2 ISYDGTV (reference sequence). This TCR came from a pool of human donors (malaria-infected and uninfected, not separated). The chain uses TRGV9 and TRGJ1 or TRGJ2. Sequences were obtained from gamma-delta T cells from blood. The chain's CDR3 is CASWEVFNKKLF. The CDR3 bases are TGTGCCTCGTGGGAGGTCTTTAATAAGAAACTCTTT.